These 10 T cell receptor beta chains originate from one sample sequenced in a study of beta chain features in type 1 diabetes. Investigators reverse transcribed all isolated RNA, so they sequenced expressed TCRB transcripts. Using immunoSEQ multiplex PCR, the repertoire was profiled, and TCRdb retains in-frame clones only, with some absent. The table has about 240,000 clones, around a quarter seen once. Sequencing input: central memory CD4+ T cells from blood. These receptors were obtained from a man aged 25-45 years in good health.

The chain has TRBV7-9 and TRBJ2-7; TRBD2 might be the D (5 bases). V dropped 2 bases and J dropped 4 bases, with 12 bases sitting between them. The germline V gene has CDR1 SEHNR and CDR2 FQNEAQ (reference sequence). The CDR3 sequence is 14 residues long. As DNA, the CDR3 is TGTGCCAGCAGCTTATTTGAGGGCCCATACGAGCAGTACTTC. Amino acids: CASSLFEGPYEQYF. The whole variable domain, remainder taken from reference TRBV7-9 and TRBJ2-7, is DTGVSQNPRHKITKRGQNVTFRCDPISEHNRLYWYRQTLGQGPEFLTYFQNEAQLEKSRLLSDRFSAERPKGSFSTLEIQRTEQGDSAMYLCASSLFEGPYEQYFGPGTRLTVT.

The table lists this clone with many counts. The chain combines TRBV6-6 with TRBJ2-2, with unresolved D. The V gene lost 6 bases and the J gene lost 7 bases, with 6 bases spanning the gap. The CDR3 has 11 amino acids. Looked up from germline, CDR1 is MNHNY and CDR2 is SVGAGI (reference sequence). This CDR3 is CASSPYGELFF. In DNA, the CDR3 is TGTGCCAGCAGCCCCTACGGGGAGCTGTTTTTT.

The chain employs TRBV30 and TRBJ2-1, with 7 positions matching TRBD2. The germline gives CDR1 GTSNPN, CDR2 SVGIG (reference sequence). The V segment lost 4 bases and the J segment 4 bases; nucleotides outside the gene matches: 4. The CDR3 covers 13 residues. CDR3 amino acids: CAWNRGSYNEQFF. For the CDR3, the DNA is TGTGCCTGGAACCGCGGGAGTTACAATGAGCAGTTCTTC.

This clone has just a few counts. J is TRBJ2-5 and V is TRBV10-3; the D gene is possibly TRBD1 (6 bases). This CDR3 contains 15 residues. Deletions cut 3 bases from V and 10 bases from J, with 21 bases between. Germline loops: CDR1 ENHRY, CDR2 SYGVKD. This CDR3 is CAISDGSTGQGNQYF. As DNA, the CDR3 is TGTGCCATCAGTGATGGATCGACAGGTCAGGGGAACCAGTACTTC.

This chain connects TRBV28 to TRBJ2-7; D unclear. Trimming pared 6 bases from V and 1 base from J, leaving 7 bases between. The CDR3 spans 12 residues. Germline values: CDR1 MDHEN, CDR2 SYDVKM. The CDR3 nucleotides are TGTGCCAGCAGGACTGGGTCCTACGAGCAGTACTTC. It codes for CASRTGSYEQYF. The full variable domain, completed using reference TRBV28 and TRBJ2-7, is DVKVTQSSRYLVKRTGEKVFLECVQDMDHENMFWYRQDPGLGLRLIYFSYDVKMKEKGDIPEGYSVSREKKERFSLILESASTNQTSMYLCASRTGSYEQYFGPGTRLTVT.

This clone was detected only a few times. The sample has other DNA sequences that encode this CDR3 too. This chain connects TRBV29-1 to TRBJ1-1, with TRBD1 as a possible D gene (5 bases). Per germline, CDR1 SQVTM and CDR2 ANQGSEA. The V end was cut by 1 base, the J end by 1 base, with 7 bases between. This CDR3 is built from 13 residues. DNA of the CDR3: TGCAGCGTTGAAGGCACAGGGAACACTGAAGCTTTCTTT. It is translated as CSVEGTGNTEAFF.

In its sample, this clone was seen a few times. The chain joins TRBV5-1 to TRBJ2-5, with D tentatively TRBD2 (6 bases). Germline V lookup: CDR1 SGHRS, CDR2 YFSETQ. This CDR3 spans 15 amino acids. Trimming pared 1 base from V and 4 bases from J, leaving 14 bases between. The chain's CDR3 is CASSLYPGVGETQYF. Written as DNA, the CDR3 is TGCGCCAGCAGCTTGTATCCGGGAGTAGGAGAGACCCAGTACTTC.

V is TRBV6-6 and J is TRBJ2-1; a possible D gene is TRBD1 (6 bases). The V and J ends lost 4 bases and 8 bases respectively, with 12 bases between them. This CDR3 comprises 13 residues. Germline CDR1 reads MNHNY; CDR2 reads SVGAGI (reference sequence). The CDR3 loop reads CASSLQGIDEQFF. CDR3 nucleotides: TGTGCCAGCAGTTTACAGGGTATCGATGAGCAGTTCTTC.

The genes are TRBV7-2 and TRBJ2-4; D gene unclear. Trimming removed 4 bases from V and 8 bases from J, with 15 bases in between. CDR3 length: 14 residues. In germline, CDR1 is SGHTA, CDR2 FQGNSA. CDR3 DNA sequence: TGTGCCAGCAGCTACGCCGGGCGATCGGACATTCAGTACTTC. This translates into CASSYAGRSDIQYF.

This clone was observed a handful of times. The same CDR3 can be traced to other DNA sequences in this sample. The chain combines TRBV30 with TRBJ1-1; D is possibly TRBD1 (6 bases). The CDR3 is 11 amino acids. Germline CDR1 is GTSNPN and CDR2 is SVGIG (reference sequence). V lost 3 bases and J 6 bases, leaving 8 bases between the germline ends. The CDR3: CAWREGAEAFF. In nucleotides, the CDR3 is TGTGCCTGGAGGGAGGGGGCTGAAGCTTTCTTT.